There are many counts of the clone carrying this T cell receptor (beta chain). The antigen remains undetermined. TCRdb redid the calling of the PCR reads with MiXCR, one entry per CDR3 protein. The sample has about 40,000 distinct CDR3 sequences; 20% to 25% are singletons. These data come from a study of molecular identifiers for immune sequencing clone quantification. For the study at large: In replicates, RNA from approximately 20,000 or 100,000 naive CD8 cells was divided five ways and four parts were sequenced. Findings of the study overall: Whereas clones above 20 RNA copies held under 1% of naive-cell molecules, they held over 98% of effector molecules. Spike-in Jurkat TCR RNA from a single cell reportedly registered among about a million naive cells.

Trimming removed 2 bases at V and 1 base at J, with 15 bases between. The germline V gene encodes CDR1 MNHEY and CDR2 SVGEGT. This CDR3 is 16 amino acids long. This TCR derives from a human donor in good health. Some libraries in this study had Jurkat cell RNA spiked in. The specimen sequenced was naive CD8+ T cells from blood, with Jurkat cell RNA spiked in. Indicated subset: FACS-sorted CD8+CD4-CCR7+CD45RA+ naive T cells. The chain joins TRBV6-2 or TRBV6-3 to TRBJ2-7, with D tentatively TRBD1 or TRBD2 (5 bases each). CDR3 loop: CASSYRPRDPSYEQYF. CDR3 nucleotides: TGTGCCAGCAGTTACAGGCCCCGGGACCCATCCTACGAGCAGTACTTC.